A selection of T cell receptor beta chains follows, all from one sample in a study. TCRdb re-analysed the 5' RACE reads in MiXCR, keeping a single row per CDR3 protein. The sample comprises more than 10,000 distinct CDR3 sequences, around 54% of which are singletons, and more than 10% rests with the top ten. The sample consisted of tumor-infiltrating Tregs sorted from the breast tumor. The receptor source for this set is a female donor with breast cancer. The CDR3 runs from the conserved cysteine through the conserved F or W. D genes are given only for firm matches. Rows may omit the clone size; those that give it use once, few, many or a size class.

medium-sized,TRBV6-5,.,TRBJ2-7,CASRGGTYEQYF,TGTGCCTCAAGGGGGGGAACTTACGAGCAGTACTTC
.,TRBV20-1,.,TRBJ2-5,CSAIRVQQETQYF,TGCAGTGCTATTCGGGTACAGCAAGAGACCCAGTACTTC
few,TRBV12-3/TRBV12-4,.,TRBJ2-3,CASSLGRGGTDTQYF,TGTGCCAGCAGTTTAGGCCGAGGGGGGACAGATACGCAGTATTTT
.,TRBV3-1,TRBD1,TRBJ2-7,CASSQPGQGLNEQYF,TGTGCCAGCAGCCAACCGGGACAGGGCCTTAACGAGCAGTACTTC
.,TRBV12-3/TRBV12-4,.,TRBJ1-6,CASKSSYNSPLHF,TGTGCCAGCAAGAGCTCCTATAATTCACCCCTCCACTTT
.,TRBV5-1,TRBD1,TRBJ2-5,CASSLRTGALTETQYF,TGCGCCAGCAGCTTGCGGACAGGGGCTTTGACGGAGACCCAGTACTTC
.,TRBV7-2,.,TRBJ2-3,CASSLRPDTQYF,TGTGCCAGCAGCTTACGGCCAGATACGCAGTATTTT
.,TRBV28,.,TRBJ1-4,CASSSQLRAYNEKLFF,TGTGCCAGCAGTTCCCAATTGAGGGCCTATAATGAAAAACTGTTTTTT
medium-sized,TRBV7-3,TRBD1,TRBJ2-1,CASNRDRVWGSSYNEQFF,TGTGCCAGCAACCGGGACAGGGTTTGGGGAAGCTCCTACAATGAGCAGTTCTTC
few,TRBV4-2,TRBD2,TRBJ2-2,CASSPVSHGGANTGELFF,TGTGCCAGCAGCCCCGTCTCCCATGGGGGGGCGAACACCGGGGAGCTGTTTTTT
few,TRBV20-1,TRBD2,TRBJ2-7,CSASEVGGRAEFYEQYF,TGCAGTGCTAGCGAAGTCGGCGGGAGGGCCGAGTTCTACGAGCAGTACTTC
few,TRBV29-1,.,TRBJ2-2,CSVRVGATTGELFF,TGCAGCGTTCGTGTGGGGGCGACGACCGGGGAGCTGTTTTTT
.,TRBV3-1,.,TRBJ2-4,CASSTRGLTQKNIQYF,TGTGCCAGCAGCACCCGGGGTCTAACGCAAAAAAACATTCAGTACTTC
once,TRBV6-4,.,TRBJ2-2,CASTDNSNTGELFF,TGTGCCAGCACCGACAACTCGAACACCGGGGAGCTGTTTTTT
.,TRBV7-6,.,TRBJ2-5,CASSRAGNSTPQETQYF,TGTGCCAGCAGCCGAGCCGGAAACTCCACACCCCAAGAGACCCAGTACTTC
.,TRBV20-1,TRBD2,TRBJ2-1,CSAKLAGADNEQFF,TGCAGTGCTAAACTAGCGGGAGCTGACAATGAGCAGTTCTTC
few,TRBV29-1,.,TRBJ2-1,CSARGSGNEQFF,TGCAGCGCCAGGGGTTCGGGCAATGAGCAGTTCTTC
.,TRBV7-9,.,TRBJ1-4,CASSRFNEKLFF,TGTGCCAGCAGCCGATTTAATGAAAAACTGTTTTTT
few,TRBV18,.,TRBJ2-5,CASSSSGQGNQETQYF,TGTGCCAGCTCAAGCTCAGGGCAGGGCAACCAAGAGACCCAGTACTTC
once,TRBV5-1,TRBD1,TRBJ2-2,CASQTGQMGLNTGELFF,TGCGCCAGCCAGACGGGACAGATGGGATTAAACACCGGGGAGCTGTTTTTT
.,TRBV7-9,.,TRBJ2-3,CASSLASETQYF,TGTGCCAGCAGCTTAGCGTCAGAAACGCAGTATTTT
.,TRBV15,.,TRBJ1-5,CATSRGGRGLNQPQHF,TGTGCCACCAGCAGAGGAGGCAGGGGACTCAATCAGCCCCAGCATTTT
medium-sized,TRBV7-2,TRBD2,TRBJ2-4,CASSFSGGSRNIQYF,TGTGCCAGCAGCTTTTCCGGCGGGAGTAGGAACATTCAGTACTTC
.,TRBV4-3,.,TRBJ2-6,CASSSQSGAGANVLTF,TGCGCCAGCAGCTCTCAATCGGGGGCTGGGGCCAACGTCCTGACTTTC
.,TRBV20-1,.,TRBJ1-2,CSARDGSNYGYTF,TGCAGTGCTAGGGACGGATCTAACTATGGCTACACCTTC
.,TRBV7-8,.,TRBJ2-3,CASSSTPGTDTQYF,TGTGCCAGCAGCTCAACCCCAGGCACAGATACGCAGTATTTT
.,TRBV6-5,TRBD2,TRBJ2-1,CASSYSPAGGLNNEQFF,TGCGCCAGCAGTTACTCACCAGCGGGAGGCCTCAACAATGAGCAGTTCTTC
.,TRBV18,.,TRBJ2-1,CASSPRPGPVLNEQFF,TGTGCCAGCTCACCACGCCCGGGCCCGGTGTTGAATGAGCAGTTCTTC
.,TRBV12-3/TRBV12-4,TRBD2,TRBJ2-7,CASRLAGGGEQYF,TGTGCCAGCAGACTAGCGGGGGGCGGAGAGCAGTACTTC
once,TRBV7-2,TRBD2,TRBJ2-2,CASSQPGLADTGELFF,TGTGCCAGCAGCCAACCGGGACTAGCGGACACCGGGGAGCTGTTTTTT
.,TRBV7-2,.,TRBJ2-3,CASSLSTVGDTQYF,TGTGCCAGCAGCTTAAGCACCGTCGGCGATACGCAGTATTTT
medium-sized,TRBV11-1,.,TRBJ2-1,CASSLAGRGAFF,TGTGCCAGCAGCTTAGCGGGCAGGGGCGCGTTCTTC
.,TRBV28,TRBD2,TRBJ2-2,CASSLASPRLAGYNTGELFF,TGTGCCAGCAGTCTAGCGTCCCCGCGACTAGCGGGGTACAACACCGGGGAGCTGTTTTTT
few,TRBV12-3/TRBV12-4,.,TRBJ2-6,CASSLRRGPGANVLTF,TGTGCCAGCAGTTTAAGGAGGGGGCCTGGGGCCAACGTCCTGACTTTC
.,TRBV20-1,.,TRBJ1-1,CSTDTRQSTEAFF,TGCAGTACGGACACTCGCCAATCGACTGAAGCTTTCTTT
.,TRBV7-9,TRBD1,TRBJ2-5,CASSRTPIRTGGKETQYF,TGTGCCAGCAGCCGTACCCCCATTAGGACAGGGGGGAAAGAGACCCAGTACTTC
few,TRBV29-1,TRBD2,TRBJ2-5,CSGAGLAQETQYF,TGCAGCGGAGCGGGGCTAGCCCAAGAGACCCAGTACTTC
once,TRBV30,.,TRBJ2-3,CAWSADTQYF,TGTGCCTGGAGTGCAGATACGCAGTATTTT
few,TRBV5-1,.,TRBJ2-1,CASSFRGLNEQFF,TGCGCCAGCAGCTTCCGGGGATTAAATGAGCAGTTCTTC
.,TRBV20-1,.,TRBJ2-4,CSARAGADYKNIQYF,TGCAGTGCTAGAGCAGGGGCCGACTACAAAAACATTCAGTACTTC
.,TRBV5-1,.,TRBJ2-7,CASSFRQPPWEQYF,TGCGCCAGCAGCTTCCGACAGCCGCCCTGGGAGCAGTACTTC
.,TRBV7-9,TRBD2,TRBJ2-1,CASSTLAGGPKVIDEQFF,TGTGCCAGCAGTACACTAGCGGGAGGGCCGAAGGTTATCGATGAGCAGTTCTTC
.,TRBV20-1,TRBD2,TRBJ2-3,CSANGRLAGGADTQYF,TGCAGTGCCAACGGAAGGTTAGCGGGAGGAGCAGATACGCAGTATTTT
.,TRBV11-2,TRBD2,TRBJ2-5,CASSRAFGRETQYF,TGTGCCAGCAGCCGGGCCTTCGGGAGGGAGACCCAGTACTTC
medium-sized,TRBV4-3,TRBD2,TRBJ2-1,CASSHLTSGAYNEQFF,TGCGCCAGCAGCCACCTGACTAGCGGAGCCTACAATGAGCAGTTCTTC